These T cell receptor beta chains were read from a single sample in a study of blood T cell repertoires in COVID-19. Measured with immunoSEQ multiplex PCR; TCRdb has only the in-frame clones, and not every one. The data hold 150,000 to 180,000 clones, with about 85% observed a single time. Source material: peripheral blood. The receptors originated from a man aged 60 to 75 with COVID-19, enrolled during active disease. CDR3s include the opening cysteine and the closing phenylalanine or tryptophan. Fields, in order: clone size, J gene, D gene, V gene, CDR3 protein, CDR3 DNA. D genes are given only for firm matches. Clone sizes are given selectively: once, few, many, or a class where the clone is expanded.

>NA|TRBJ2-4|NA|TRBV29-1
CSQEVGNIQYF
TGCAGCCAGGAGGTGGGAAACATTCAGTACTTC
>NA|TRBJ2-1|TRBD2|TRBV13
CASSPLWTSGDHEQFF
TGTGCCAGCAGCCCCCTCTGGACTAGCGGGGACCATGAGCAGTTCTTC
>NA|TRBJ1-1|NA|TRBV5-6
CASSSDRGYTEAFF
TGTGCCAGCAGCTCGGACCGGGGGTATACTGAAGCTTTCTTT
>NA|TRBJ1-5|NA|TRBV24-1
CATSGAYTHQPQHF
TGTGCCACCAGTGGGGCCTACACCCATCAGCCCCAGCATTTT
>NA|TRBJ2-1|NA|TRBV30
CACFRRGSYNEQFF
TGTGCCTGCTTTCGTAGGGGCAGTTACAATGAGCAGTTCTTC
>NA|TRBJ2-7|NA|TRBV21-1
CASSLRPAQGQAVTFEQYF
TGTGCCAGCAGCCTCAGACCAGCACAGGGACAGGCTGTAACTTTCGAGCAGTACTTC
>NA|TRBJ1-2|TRBD1|TRBV29-1
CSVDVQGSPNGYTF
TGCAGCGTTGATGTACAGGGGAGCCCAAATGGCTACACCTTC
>once|TRBJ1-5|TRBD1|TRBV28
CASSLSQGVFSNQPQHF
TGTGCCAGCAGTTTATCGCAGGGGGTGTTTAGCAATCAGCCCCAGCATTTT
>NA|TRBJ1-5|NA|TRBV11-2
CASSLGGDISNQPQHF
TGTGCCAGCAGCTTAGGGGGCGACATCTCCAATCAGCCCCAGCATTTT
>NA|TRBJ1-1|NA|TRBV5-6
CASSFLGRTEAFF
TGTGCCAGCAGCTTTTTGGGGAGAACTGAAGCTTTCTTT
>NA|TRBJ1-3|NA|TRBV6-2/TRBV6-3
CASSRDSLLDTIYF
TGTGCCAGCAGCCGCGACTCCTTGCTGGACACCATATATTTT
>NA|TRBJ2-7|NA|TRBV7-2
CASSSHKGLEQYF
TGTGCCAGCAGCTCCCACAAGGGGCTCGAGCAGTACTTC
>NA|TRBJ1-5|TRBD1|TRBV12-3/TRBV12-4
CASSWGQDQPQHF
TGTGCCAGCAGTTGGGGACAGGATCAGCCCCAGCATTTT
>NA|TRBJ1-1|TRBD1|TRBV5-1
CASSQPSTGDPEAFF
TGCGCCAGCAGCCAACCTTCGACAGGGGATCCTGAAGCTTTCTTT
>NA|TRBJ2-7|TRBD1|TRBV28
CASTHGTGPYEQYF
TGTGCCAGCACCCACGGGACAGGCCCCTACGAGCAGTACTTC
>NA|TRBJ2-7|NA|TRBV7-2
CASSPGIYEQYF
TGTGCCAGCAGCCCGGGAATCTACGAGCAGTACTTC
>few|TRBJ2-7|TRBD2|TRBV29-1
CSVFVGGGGTYEQYF
TGCAGCGTTTTCGTTGGTGGGGGGGGAACCTACGAGCAGTACTTC
>NA|TRBJ2-5|NA|TRBV23-1
CASMTWVTQYF
TGCGCCAGCATGACATGGGTTACCCAGTACTTC
>NA|TRBJ1-1|TRBD1|TRBV14
CASSLNLVGQGNTEAFF
TGTGCCAGCAGCCTAAACCTTGTGGGACAGGGGAACACTGAAGCTTTCTTT
>NA|TRBJ1-5|TRBD1|TRBV19
CAIAGGSNQPQHF
TGTGCCATAGCAGGGGGGAGCAATCAGCCCCAGCATTTT
>NA|TRBJ1-1|NA|TRBV4-2
CASTPVGWVGASTEAFF
TGTGCCAGCACCCCGGTCGGGTGGGTAGGGGCCAGCACTGAAGCTTTCTTT
>NA|TRBJ1-1|NA|TRBV7-3
CASSAGRWNTEAFF
TGTGCCAGCAGCGCCGGGAGGTGGAACACTGAAGCTTTCTTT
>few|TRBJ1-2|NA|TRBV19
CASSTRQAVVGYTF
TGTGCCAGTAGTACTCGACAGGCAGTGGTTGGCTACACCTTC
>NA|TRBJ1-5|TRBD1|TRBV2
CASTLQGAPQPQHF
TGTGCCAGCACACTACAGGGGGCCCCTCAGCCCCAGCATTTT
>once|TRBJ1-3|NA|TRBV7-9
CASSPRTASGNTIYF
TGTGCCAGCAGCCCTAGGACAGCCTCTGGAAACACCATATATTTT
>once|TRBJ2-3|NA|TRBV19
CASSIRPGGGTDTQYF
TGTGCCAGTAGTATACGTCCGGGGGGCGGCACAGATACGCAGTATTTT
>NA|TRBJ1-6|NA|TRBV6-2/TRBV6-3
CASSSADSSYNSPLHF
TGTGCCAGCAGCTCTGCGGACAGCTCCTATAATTCACCCCTCCACTTT
>few|TRBJ1-3|NA|TRBV27
CASSLVLGGTIYF
TGTGCCAGCAGTTTGGTTCTGGGGGGCACCATATATTTT
>once|TRBJ2-2|TRBD2|TRBV7-9
CASSFPSGNTGELFF
TGTGCCAGCAGCTTCCCTAGCGGCAACACCGGGGAGCTGTTTTTT
>NA|TRBJ2-1|TRBD1|TRBV11-2
CASSSSQGAYNEQFF
TGTGCCAGCAGCTCTTCGCAGGGGGCCTACAATGAGCAGTTCTTC
>NA|TRBJ2-7|NA|TRBV7-2
CASSLGAQDPSYEQYF
TGTGCCAGCAGCTTAGGCGCTCAGGATCCTTCCTACGAGCAGTACTTC
>NA|TRBJ1-2|TRBD1|TRBV6-2/TRBV6-3
CASSSLQGINNGYTF
TGTGCCAGCAGTTCGCTACAGGGGATTAACAATGGCTACACCTTC
>NA|TRBJ2-7|TRBD1|TRBV11-1
CASSATGGNTYEQYF
TGTGCCAGCAGCGCCACAGGGGGCAATACCTACGAGCAGTACTTC
>NA|TRBJ2-5|TRBD2|TRBV19
CARRTSGGQETQYF
TGTGCCAGGAGGACGAGCGGGGGGCAAGAGACCCAGTACTTC
>once|TRBJ2-1|TRBD2|TRBV30
CAWLAGGNEQFF
TGTGCCTGGTTAGCGGGAGGCAATGAGCAGTTCTTC
>NA|TRBJ1-2|TRBD1|TRBV6-5
CASKKRGQGRYGYTF
TGTGCCAGCAAAAAGAGGGGACAGGGGAGGTATGGCTACACCTTC
>NA|TRBJ1-1|NA|TRBV12-3/TRBV12-4
CASSPRGNTEAFF
TGTGCCAGCAGCCCCAGGGGGAACACTGAAGCTTTCTTT
>NA|TRBJ2-1|TRBD2|TRBV23-1
CASSQSLPSGRPYNEQFF
TGCGCCAGCAGTCAATCGTTACCTAGCGGGAGACCCTACAATGAGCAGTTCTTC
>NA|TRBJ2-1|NA|TRBV7-2
CASSLARGAYNEQFF
TGTGCCAGCAGCTTAGCTCGGGGGGCGTACAATGAGCAGTTCTTC
>once|TRBJ2-3|NA|TRBV19
CASNRRGQSTDTQYF
TGTGCCAGTAACCGGAGGGGGCAGAGCACAGATACGCAGTATTTT
>NA|TRBJ2-5|TRBD1|TRBV5-6
CASSFGDRDYEETQYF
TGTGCCAGCAGCTTTGGGGACAGGGATTATGAGGAGACCCAGTACTTC
>NA|TRBJ1-2|TRBD1|TRBV7-9
CASSIVSTGNYGYTF
TGTGCCAGCAGCATAGTCTCGACAGGGAACTATGGCTACACCTTC
>NA|TRBJ2-5|TRBD1|TRBV9
CASSRRQGVGSKETQYF
TGTGCCAGCAGCAGGCGACAGGGTGTAGGGTCTAAAGAGACCCAGTACTTC
>NA|TRBJ1-3|TRBD1|TRBV7-2
CASSLGTRQGPSGNTIYF
TGTGCCAGCAGCTTAGGTACCCGACAGGGCCCCTCTGGAAACACCATATATTTT
>NA|TRBJ1-2|NA|TRBV7-9
CASSLGDSLYGYTF
TGTGCCAGCAGCTTAGGCGACTCCCTCTATGGCTACACCTTC
>NA|TRBJ2-5|TRBD2|TRBV7-6
CASSLAFRDYETQYF
TGTGCCAGCAGCTTAGCCTTCCGGGACTATGAGACCCAGTACTTC
>NA|TRBJ2-7|TRBD1|TRBV6-2/TRBV6-3
CASSSGQGSTYEQYF
TGTGCCAGCAGTTCGGGACAGGGGTCCACCTACGAGCAGTACTTC
>NA|TRBJ2-3|TRBD2|TRBV10-3
CAISQKIAGADTQYF
TGTGCCATCAGTCAAAAAATAGCGGGAGCAGATACGCAGTATTTT
>NA|TRBJ1-2|TRBD1|TRBV29-1
CSVGIPGQSNYGYTF
TGCAGCGTTGGAATCCCGGGACAGTCTAACTATGGCTACACCTTC
>once|TRBJ1-5|NA|TRBV28
CASSVGPGGNQPQHF
TGTGCCAGCAGCGTCGGTCCGGGGGGCAATCAGCCCCAGCATTTT
>NA|TRBJ1-1|NA|TRBV27
CASSPNGRVREKAFF
TGTGCCAGCAGCCCTAACGGCAGGGTAAGAGAAAAAGCTTTCTTT
>NA|TRBJ2-1|TRBD2|TRBV5-4
CASSLVGGSSYNEQFF
TGTGCCAGCAGCTTGGTGGGGGGGAGCTCCTACAATGAGCAGTTCTTC
>once|TRBJ2-5|NA|TRBV12-3/TRBV12-4
CASDEGAGETQYF
TGTGCCAGCGACGAGGGGGCGGGGGAGACCCAGTACTTC